One sample yielded the 20 T cell receptor beta chains listed below, sequenced in a study of molecular identifiers for immune sequencing clone quantification. TCRdb re-derived calls from the PCR reads in MiXCR, one entry per CDR3 protein. The sample shows about 640,000 distinct CDR3 sequences, just under 20% of them seen only once. The sample consisted of naive CD8+ T cells from blood, with Jurkat cell RNA spiked in. Subset indicated: FACS-sorted CD8+CD4-CCR7+CD45RA+ naive T cells. The receptors stem from a human donor in good health. Some libraries in this study had Jurkat cell RNA spiked in.

This clonotype was seen at least ten times. The chain has TRBV5-6 and TRBJ1-5, with D possibly TRBD1 on 5 matching bases. V shed 1 base and J shed 3 bases, with 14 bases lying between them. There are 16 residues in the CDR3. Germline lookup yields CDR1 SGHDT and CDR2 YYEEEE. The CDR3 spells CASSLSGNVYNQPQHF. CDR3 sequence (DNA): TGTGCCAGCAGCTTGTCAGGGAACGTTTACAATCAGCCCCAGCATTTT. Full variable domain (remainder filled in from reference TRBV5-6 and TRBJ1-5): DAGVTQSPTHLIKTRGQQVTLRCSPKSGHDTVSWYQQALGQGPQFIFQYYEEEERQRGNFPDRFSGHQFPNYSSELNVNALLLGDSALYLCASSLSGNVYNQPQHFGDGTRLSIL.

This clonotype was observed at least ten times. The rearrangement links TRBV20-1 to TRBJ2-3; D not certain. Germline V gene sequence: CDR1 DFQATT, CDR2 SNEGSKA (reference sequence). V was pared by 1 base and J by 5 bases, with 10 bases between. The CDR3 loop spans 13 amino acids. The CDR3 here is CSARATVGDTQYF. The CDR3, as DNA: TGCAGTGCTAGAGCGACTGTAGGAGATACGCAGTATTTT.

This clonotype was counted ten times or more. The genes are TRBV28 and TRBJ2-7; weak D call: TRBD1 (5 bases). Trimming stripped 4 bases from V and 0 bases from J, with 10 bases between. The germline CDR1 and CDR2 sequences are MDHEN and SYDVKM. The CDR3 is 14 amino acids. The chain's CDR3 is CASSSRTNSYEQYF. The CDR3, as DNA: TGTGCCAGCAGTTCCAGGACAAACTCCTACGAGCAGTACTTC.

Regarding this clonotype: The CDR3 ends on some other residue instead of the conserved phenylalanine or tryptophan, so this is likely a read error. The chain is built from TRBV6-9 and TRBJ2-7; the D gene is possibly TRBD1 (6 bases). Germline V gene lookup returns CDR1 MNHGY and CDR2 SVAAGI. The V gene lost 0 bases and the J gene lost 2 bases, with 11 bases spanning the gap. The CDR3 loop spans 15 amino acids. Here the CDR3 DNA reads TGTGCCAGCAGTTATTCGCAGGGGAACCCCTACGAGCAGTACCTC. Translating it yields CASSYSQGNPYEQYL.

About this clonotype: The germline gene is not matched at one end of the junction; a read error may be the cause. This chain joins TRBV29-1 and TRBJ2-7; D is uncertain. The germline V gene encodes CDR1 SQVTM and CDR2 ANQGSEA. The CDR3 covers 13 residues. CDR3 DNA: TGCAGCGTTGAAGCTCTGACTTCCTGCGAGCAGTACTTC. Translation: CSVEALTSCEQYF.

This clonotype showed up many times. The V call is TRBV4-3, the J call TRBJ1-2, with 9 bases lining up with TRBD1. The V segment lost 1 base and the J segment 4 bases; nucleotides outside the gene matches: 4. The length of the CDR3 is 15 residues. Germline V gene sequence: CDR1 LGHNA, CDR2 YSLEER. The CDR3 sequence: CASSQGQGGGYGYTF. The CDR3 bases are TGCGCCAGCAGCCAAGGACAGGGGGGTGGCTATGGCTACACCTTC.

The rearrangement links TRBV6-5 to TRBJ2-7; D ambiguous. Trimming left V 6 bases short and J 2 bases short, with 14 bases between. Germline V CDR1 and CDR2: MNHEY, SVGAGI. The CDR3 totals 14 residues. CDR3 coding DNA: TGTGCCAGCAGCGGGTCGGCGGCCACCTACGAGCAGTACTTC. This codes for CASSGSAATYEQYF.

This chain links TRBV11-2 with TRBJ2-1; TRBD2 agrees at 12 bases. V shed 0 bases and J 7 bases; nucleotides not matched to a gene: 4. Germline values: CDR1 SGHAT, CDR2 FQNNGV. This CDR3 has 16 residues. The CDR3 DNA follows: TGTGCCAGCAGCTTAGAGACTAGCGGGAGTGGAAATGAGCAGTTCTTC. Translated, it gives CASSLETSGSGNEQFF.

This clonotype was recorded at least ten times. The chain links TRBV5-1 to TRBJ2-3, with D unclear. The CDR3 spans 16 residues. Germline-derived CDR1 and CDR2 are SGHRS and YFSETQ. The V end was cut by 2 bases, the J end by 1 base, with 14 bases between. The CDR3 region has the DNA TGCGCCAGCAGCTTTGTTTGGGAATCTGGCACAGATACGCAGTATTTT. Translated: CASSFVWESGTDTQYF.

The chain links TRBV12-3 or TRBV12-4 to TRBJ1-1; no clear D gene. Trimming left V 7 bases short and J 7 bases short, with 13 bases between. This CDR3 region has 12 residues. The CDR3 spells CASTKWADEAFF. CDR3 bases: TGTGCCAGCACCAAGTGGGCAGATGAAGCTTTCTTT.

This chain joins TRBV2 and TRBJ1-1; D is unclear. Germline lookup yields CDR1 SNHLY and CDR2 FYNNEI. The CDR3 consists of 11 residues. Trimming removed 6 bases at V and 8 bases at J, with 10 bases between. The CDR3 is CASRNMPEAFF. The DNA for the CDR3 is TGTGCCAGCAGGAACATGCCCGAAGCTTTCTTT.

This clonotype has ten or more counts. The J gene is TRBJ2-1, the V gene TRBV5-6; D not certain. The germline gives CDR1 SGHDT, CDR2 YYEEEE. CDR3 length equals 14 residues. The V end was cut by 0 bases, the J end by 5 bases, with 9 bases between. CDR3 sequence: CASSLAPKDNEQFF. The CDR3 DNA follows: TGTGCCAGCAGCTTGGCACCGAAAGACAATGAGCAGTTCTTC.

The chain uses TRBV4-3 and TRBJ2-3; D might be TRBD1 or TRBD2, each matching 7 bases. CDR1 is LGHNA, CDR2 YSLEER, per germline. V dropped 6 bases and J dropped 1 base, with 23 bases sitting between them. This CDR3 contains 18 residues. CDR3: CASSYRGRRELGTDTQYF. The DNA of the CDR3 is TGCGCCAGCAGTTACAGGGGTAGGCGGGAGTTGGGCACAGATACGCAGTATTTT.

Comment on this clonotype: The junction shows a germline mismatch at one end, possibly a read error. V usage is TRBV20-1 and J usage is TRBJ1-3, with TRBD1 as a possible D gene (5 bases). The CDR3 totals 15 residues. Looked up from germline, CDR1 is DFQATT and CDR2 is SNEGSKA (reference sequence). The CDR3 nucleotides read TGCAGTGCTAGGGAGGGGACGGGCTCTGGAGACACCATATATTTT. This translates into CSAREGTGSGDTIYF.

The table lists this clonotype with a few counts. V usage is TRBV7-2 and J usage is TRBJ2-1; TRBD2 agrees at 11 bases. The V and J ends lost 4 bases and 4 bases, in that order; junction bases with no gene match: 6. CDR3 length equals 16 residues. Germline V CDR1 and CDR2: SGHTA, FQGNSA. Here the CDR3 reads CASSWILAGGYNEQFF. CDR3 nucleotides: TGTGCCAGCAGCTGGATTCTAGCGGGGGGATACAATGAGCAGTTCTTC.

This clonotype was seen many times. This sequence joins TRBV15 and TRBJ2-6; TRBD2 matches at 10 bases. Losses at the gene ends were 8 bases for V and 3 bases for J; bases not matched to a gene: 13. CDR3 length equals 18 residues. Germline-derived CDR1 and CDR2 are LNHNV and YYDKDF (reference sequence). CDR3 in amino acids: CATEEWVAGGFGANVLTF. The CDR3, as DNA: TGTGCCACCGAAGAGTGGGTAGCGGGGGGCTTTGGGGCCAACGTCCTGACTTTC. Combining the CDR3 with reference TRBV15 and TRBJ2-6 gives the whole variable domain DAMVIQNPRYQVTQFGKPVTLSCSQTLNHNVMYWYQQKSSQAPKLLFHYYDKDFNNEADTPDNFQSRRPNTSFCFLDIRSPGLGDTAMYLCATEEWVAGGFGANVLTFGAGSRLTVL.

A word on this clonotype: This may be a read error, as it is one base from a much larger clone. V gene TRBV7-9 combines with J gene TRBJ1-1; D might be TRBD1 (5 bases). This CDR3 is 14 amino acids long. Germline CDR1 and CDR2: SEHNR and FQNEAQ (reference sequence). CDR3 region: CAGSSGGARTEAFF. The CDR3 DNA sequence: TGTGCCGGCAGCTCAGGAGGGGCGAGGACTGAAGCTTTCTTT.

This clonotype was seen a handful of times. Since a much larger clone is just one base distant, this may be a read error. The gene calls are TRBV27 and TRBJ2-7; 10 bases map to TRBD1. CDR3 length: 14 amino acids. The J segment lost 4 bases and the V segment lost 6 bases, leaving 6 bases of the junction unmatched. Germline CDR1 reads MNHEY; CDR2 reads SMNVEV (reference sequence). This CDR3 is CASRAGTGDYEQYF. The DNA for the CDR3 is TGTGCCAGCAGGGCCGGGACAGGGGATTACGAGCAGTACTTC.

This clonotype came up many times. CDR3 residues: CASSLGGSWDTQYF. The CDR3 DNA reads TGTGCCAGCAGTTTGGGCGGGAGTTGGGATACGCAGTATTTT. The genes are TRBV6-2 or TRBV6-3 and TRBJ2-3; 7 bases align to TRBD2. Per germline, CDR1 MNHEY and CDR2 SVGEGT. Trimming at V came to 4 bases and at J to 6 bases, leaving 7 bases not matched to a gene. The CDR3 consists of 14 residues.

This clonotype occurred many times. The chain links TRBV6-4 to TRBJ2-2, with TRBD2 matching over 8 bases. There are 15 residues in the CDR3. In germline, CDR1 is MRHNA, CDR2 SNTAGT. After removal of 2 bases from V and 6 bases from J, the junction contained 5 bases not matched to a gene. The CDR3 nucleotides are TGTGCCAGCAGTGACCCGGGACTAGGACCCGGGGAGCTGTTTTTT. This codes for CASSDPGLGPGELFF.